The subject of this entry is one T cell receptor beta chain. This sample stems from a study of molecular identifiers for immune sequencing clone quantification. The CDR3 length is 15 residues. The trim removed 4 bases at V and 7 bases at J, leaving 5 bases unmatched. The germline gives CDR1 SNHLY, CDR2 FYNNEI. MiXCR, run by TCRdb on the PCR reads, gives a single entry per CDR3 protein. The sample includes more than 70,000 distinct CDR3 sequences, around 20% of them seen just once. The clonotype originates from a human donor in good health. Some libraries in this study had Jurkat cell RNA spiked in. The rearrangement links TRBV2 to TRBJ1-4, with 11 bases aligning to TRBD1. Sequenced sample: naive CD8+ T cells from blood, with Jurkat cell RNA spiked in. The subset: FACS-sorted CD8+CD4-CCR7+CD45RA+ naive T cells. For the CDR3, the DNA is TGTGCCAGCAGTGCTTCCGGGACAGGGGGTGAAAAACTGTTTTTT. Encoded protein: CASSASGTGGEKLFF.